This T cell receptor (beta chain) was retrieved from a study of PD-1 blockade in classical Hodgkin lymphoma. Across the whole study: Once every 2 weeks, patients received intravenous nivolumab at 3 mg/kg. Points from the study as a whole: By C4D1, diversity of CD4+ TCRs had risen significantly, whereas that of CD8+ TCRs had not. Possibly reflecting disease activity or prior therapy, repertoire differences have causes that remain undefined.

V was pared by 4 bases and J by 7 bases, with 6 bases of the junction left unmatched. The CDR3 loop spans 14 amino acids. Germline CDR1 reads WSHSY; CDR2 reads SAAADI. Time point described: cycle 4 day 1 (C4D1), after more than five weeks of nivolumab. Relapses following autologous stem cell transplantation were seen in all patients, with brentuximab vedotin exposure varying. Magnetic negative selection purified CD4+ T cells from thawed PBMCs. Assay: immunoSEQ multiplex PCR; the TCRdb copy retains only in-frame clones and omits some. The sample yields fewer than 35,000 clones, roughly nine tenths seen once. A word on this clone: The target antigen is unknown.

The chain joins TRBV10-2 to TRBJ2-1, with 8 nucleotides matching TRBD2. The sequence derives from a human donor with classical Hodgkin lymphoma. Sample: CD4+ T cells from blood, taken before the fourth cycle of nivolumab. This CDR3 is CASSVIAGMNEQFF. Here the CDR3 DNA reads TGCGCCAGCAGTGTTATAGCGGGAATGAATGAGCAGTTCTTC.